This T cell receptor (beta chain) comes out of a study of radiation and T cells in renal cell carcinoma. Study-level information: Nephrectomy followed 15 Gy stereotactic body radiation by 4 weeks. Study outcomes and limitations: From baseline, blood top tumor clonotypes peaked at 2 weeks post-radiation. Baseline intratumoral clonotype presence is unknown without pretreatment biopsies.

This sample's time point: baseline pretreatment blood. Sample treatment: 15 Gy SBRT to primary tumor, nephrectomy 4 weeks later. The tumor was a clear cell renal cell carcinoma. Produced via immunoSEQ multiplex PCR; TCRdb's table is partial and in-frame only. The sample lists 130,000 to 150,000 clones, 70% to 90% occurring once. This clone was detected a few times. Its specificity is not known. With 4 bases removed from V and 7 bases from J, the gap between germline ends came to 29 bases. The germline V gene has CDR1 SGHNT and CDR2 YYREEE (reference sequence). The CDR3 is 18 residues long. Sample: blood, taken from a patient whose treatment included radiotherapy and nephrectomy. V and J are TRBV5-4 and TRBJ2-5; TRBD2 might be the D (5 bases). This receptor was taken from a woman between 50 and 59 years old with renal cell carcinoma. The CDR3 nucleotides read TGTGCCAGCAGCCTGATAGAATTACTAGTATCCCCCGCAGGGACCCAGTACTTC. Residues: CASSLIELLVSPAGTQYF.